This T cell receptor beta chain was profiled in a study of OX40 agonist ivuxolimab in advanced cancers. Study-wide context: Every 2 weeks, patients received ivuxolimab intravenously, dosed at 0.01 to 10 mg/kg. Study results and limitations: Both blood CD4+ and CD8+ T cells showed clonal growth by week 6 at 0.1 to 3.0 mg/kg.

Some clones are missing from TCRdb's copy, which holds only in-frame ones; the method was immunoSEQ multiplex PCR. The sample carries fewer than 90,000 clones, around 87% recorded once. In regard to this clone: The target antigen is unknown.

Trimming removed 4 bases from V and 6 bases from J, with 18 bases in between. Germline CDR1 and CDR2: SGHAT and FQNNGV. The CDR3 totals 15 residues. The sequence derives from an adult with an advanced solid tumor such as melanoma, head and neck, liver or kidney cancer. The starting material was CD4+ or CD8+ T cells sorted from blood, obtained in a trial of the OX40 agonist ivuxolimab. This sequence joins TRBV11-2 and TRBJ1-2, with D perhaps TRBD1 (6 bases). The CDR3 loop is CASSSGRTARDGYTF. DNA for the CDR3: TGTGCCAGCAGCTCAGGCCGGACAGCGCGGGATGGCTACACCTTC.